The 7 T cell receptor beta chains listed next were all sequenced from one sample in a study of blood T cells in healthy people across ages. The use of a sample-barcoded 5' primer and a J-beta primer mix characterized a second PCR of about 6 to 11 cycles. TCRdb re-derived calls from the 5' RACE reads in MiXCR, one entry per CDR3 protein. The sample lists roughly 1.5 million distinct CDR3 sequences, roughly 43% occurring once. Sequenced sample: blood. These receptors were taken from a woman aged 18-29 years in good health.

V is TRBV25-1 and J is TRBJ2-5; 7 positions match TRBD2. This CDR3 comprises 14 residues. Germline trimming cut 2 bases from V and 2 bases from J; bases unmatched to any gene: 2. Germline CDR1 MGHDK, CDR2 SYGVNS. The CDR3 reads CASSEGTIQETQYF. CDR3 nucleotide sequence: TGTGCCAGCAGTGAAGGGACTATTCAAGAGACCCAGTACTTC.

The gene calls are TRBV27 and TRBJ2-1; the match to TRBD2 covers 8 bases. The CDR3 runs to 13 residues. Germline V gene lookup returns CDR1 MNHEY and CDR2 SMNVEV (reference sequence). The junction had 5 bases not matched to a gene; V was cut back by 0 bases and J by 13 bases. The CDR3 DNA reads as TGTGCCAGCAGTTTATCGAAGCGGGAGACCCAGTTCTTC. Its translation: CASSLSKRETQFF.

The chain recombines TRBV25-1 with TRBJ2-3; 9 bases match TRBD2. The germline CDR1 and CDR2 sequences are MGHDK and SYGVNS. This CDR3 spans 15 amino acids. With V trimmed by 3 bases and J by 0 bases, 1 base remained unmatched. The CDR3 sequence is CASSDLAGSTDTQYF. The CDR3 DNA sequence: TGTGCCAGCAGTGACCTAGCGGGGAGCACAGATACGCAGTATTTT.

The chain couples TRBV29-1 to TRBJ1-1; no clear D. The CDR3 has 13 residues. CDR1 SQVTM and CDR2 ANQGSEA come from the germline V gene. Between the trimmed V and J ends, which lost 3 bases and 1 base, there was a span of 9 bases. The chain's CDR3 is CSVDLSGNTEAFF. The CDR3, as DNA: TGCAGCGTTGATCTCTCAGGGAACACTGAAGCTTTCTTT.

This clonotype has only a few counts. The chain joins TRBV7-2 to TRBJ1-1; D unresolved. The V end was cut by 2 bases, the J end by 7 bases, with 5 bases between. The CDR3 length is 11 residues. Germline CDR1 is SGHTA and CDR2 is FQGNSA. In DNA, the CDR3 is TGTGCCAGCAGCTTACGGTATGAAGCTTTCTTT. Its translation is CASSLRYEAFF.

The chain joins TRBV4-1 to TRBJ1-1; perhaps TRBD1 as D (5 bases). Trimming removed 0 bases at V and 10 bases at J, with 18 bases between. Germline lookup yields CDR1 MGHRA and CDR2 YSYEKL. The CDR3 has 15 residues. The CDR3 reads CASSQESGGVPVAFF. In DNA form, the CDR3 reads TGCGCCAGCAGCCAAGAGAGTGGGGGGGTCCCGGTAGCTTTCTTT.

This chain joins TRBV6-5 and TRBJ1-1, with D perhaps TRBD1 (6 bases). Trimming left V 2 bases short and J 1 base short, with 8 bases between. CDR1 is MNHEY, CDR2 SVGAGI, per germline. This CDR3 has 14 residues. CDR3: CASSYMGANTEAFF. The CDR3 coding sequence is TGTGCCAGCAGTTACATGGGGGCGAACACTGAAGCTTTCTTT.